Below are 5 T cell receptor beta chains sequenced from a single sample in a study of T cell responses to AZD1222 COVID-19 vaccine. The table came from immunoSEQ multiplex PCR; TCRdb's copy has only in-frame clones and leaves some out. The repertoire holds 70,000 to 95,000 clones, with around 90% as singletons. The source material was peripheral blood, sampled 28 days after the second AZD1222 dose. These TCRs come from an adult who received the AZD1222 COVID-19 vaccine.

The chain employs TRBV7-6 and TRBJ2-7, with unresolved D. The V gene's germline CDR1 is SGHVS and CDR2 FNYEAQ. This CDR3 spans 13 amino acids. V was clipped by 5 bases and J by 3 bases, with 11 bases between them. The CDR3 spells CASSLEVGYEQYF. DNA for the CDR3: TGTGCCAGCAGCCTAGAGGTGGGCTACGAGCAGTACTTC.

This chain joins TRBV5-1 and TRBJ2-1, with D possibly TRBD1 on 5 matching bases. This CDR3 has 13 amino acids. Trimming removed 0 bases at V and 9 bases at J, with 10 bases between. Looked up from germline, CDR1 is SGHRS and CDR2 is YFSETQ. CDR3 DNA sequence: TGCGCCAGCAGCTTGGGGGAAAGGGGTGAGCAGTTCTTC. Amino acid sequence: CASSLGERGEQFF.

Here the CDR3 reads CASNKRRAETQYF. As DNA, the CDR3 is TGTGCCAGCAACAAACGCCGAGCAGAGACCCAGTACTTC. This rearrangement joins TRBV6-5 to TRBJ2-5; D is ambiguous. The V gene's germline CDR1 is MNHEY and CDR2 SVGAGI. The germline V and J ends were trimmed by 7 bases and 4 bases, with 13 bases remaining between them. This CDR3 region has 13 residues.

This chain links TRBV20-1 with TRBJ2-3, with 7 bases fitting TRBD2. The CDR3 contains 15 residues. In germline, CDR1 is DFQATT, CDR2 SNEGSKA (reference sequence). The V and J ends lost 3 bases and 2 bases, in that order; junction bases with no gene match: 8. The CDR3 nucleotides read TGCAGTGCTAGTGGTGTGCTAGCGGCCACAGATACGCAGTATTTT. This encodes CSASGVLAATDTQYF.

In regard to this clone: The junction shows a germline mismatch at one end, possibly a read error. The chain couples TRBV11-2 to TRBJ2-5, with TRBD1 identical over 11 bases. Germline V gene sequence: CDR1 SGHAT, CDR2 FQNNGV. This CDR3 spans 16 amino acids. CDR3 nucleotides: TGTGCCAGCACCTTAGAAGGACAGGGGGCTTTAGAGACCCAGTACTTC. Its protein product is CASTLEGQGALETQYF.